Listed below are T cell receptor beta chains from one sample, sequenced in a study of cytomegalovirus exposure and HLA in healthy donors. Using immunoSEQ multiplex PCR, the repertoire was profiled, and TCRdb retains in-frame clones only, with some absent. Here the sample spans approximately 190,000 clones, over 70% being singletons. Sequenced sample: PBMCs. The receptor set was obtained from a young man in good health and CMV-seronegative. Both conserved end residues are part of each CDR3. Fields, in order: CDR3 DNA, CDR3 protein, J gene, V gene, D gene, clone size. D genes are given only for firm matches. The size entry is marked missing in some rows and otherwise reads once, few, many or a size class.

CDR3 DNA: TGTGCCAGCAGCTTAGTTGTTACGGGGGGCTCCACCTTC; CDR3 protein: CASSLVVTGGSTF; J gene: TRBJ1-2; V gene: TRBV7-8; D gene: NA; clone size: once
CDR3 DNA: TGTGCCAGCAGTTACACAGACACCGGGAACACTGAAGCTTTCTTT; CDR3 protein: CASSYTDTGNTEAFF; J gene: TRBJ1-1; V gene: TRBV6-5; D gene: NA; clone size: NA
CDR3 DNA: TGCGCCAGCAAAGGGATACGGGACAGAGCCTACGAGCAGTACTTC; CDR3 protein: CASKGIRDRAYEQYF; J gene: TRBJ2-7; V gene: TRBV10-2; D gene: TRBD1; clone size: NA
CDR3 DNA: TGTGCCAGCAGCACCTCTAGCGGGACCCCAGGGGATACGCAGTATTTT; CDR3 protein: CASSTSSGTPGDTQYF; J gene: TRBJ2-3; V gene: TRBV13; D gene: TRBD2; clone size: once
CDR3 DNA: TGCGCCAGCAGCCGACAGGGAGGAGAAGGAGAAAAACTGTTTTTT; CDR3 protein: CASSRQGGEGEKLFF; J gene: TRBJ1-4; V gene: TRBV5-1; D gene: TRBD1; clone size: NA
CDR3 DNA: TGTGCCAGCAGTGAAGACGAGGGAAGCGAGCCTGGCTACACCTTC; CDR3 protein: CASSEDEGSEPGYTF; J gene: TRBJ1-2; V gene: TRBV2; D gene: NA; clone size: NA
CDR3 DNA: TGTGCCAGTAGTAGGACTGTTGCCGGGGAGCTGTTTTTT; CDR3 protein: CASSRTVAGELFF; J gene: TRBJ2-2; V gene: TRBV19; D gene: NA; clone size: NA
CDR3 DNA: TGTGCCAGCAGCCAAGGCAGGGGAGGGTTGCGCAACACTGAAGCTTTCTTT; CDR3 protein: CASSQGRGGLRNTEAFF; J gene: TRBJ1-1; V gene: TRBV7-4; D gene: NA; clone size: NA
CDR3 DNA: TGTGCCAGCAGCTTGGGGACAGGATACCAAGAGACCCAGTACTTC; CDR3 protein: CASSLGTGYQETQYF; J gene: TRBJ2-5; V gene: TRBV11-3; D gene: TRBD1; clone size: NA
CDR3 DNA: TGTGCCACCAGCAGAGATCGGGACAGACTCAACACTGAAGCTTTCTTT; CDR3 protein: CATSRDRDRLNTEAFF; J gene: TRBJ1-1; V gene: TRBV15; D gene: TRBD1; clone size: NA
CDR3 DNA: TGTGCCAGCACCGTAGGGGGACTAGCGGACCAAGAGACCCAGTACTTC; CDR3 protein: CASTVGGLADQETQYF; J gene: TRBJ2-5; V gene: TRBV28; D gene: TRBD2; clone size: NA
CDR3 DNA: TGTGCCATCAGTGAGCCAAGGCGGGGACGGGAAGCTTTCTTT; CDR3 protein: CAISEPRRGREAFF; J gene: TRBJ1-1; V gene: TRBV10-3; D gene: NA; clone size: NA
CDR3 DNA: TGTGCCAGCAGTTTTCGAGCGGGGCCCCTGAATGAGCAGTTCTTC; CDR3 protein: CASSFRAGPLNEQFF; J gene: TRBJ2-1; V gene: TRBV28; D gene: TRBD2; clone size: NA
CDR3 DNA: TGTGCCAGCAGCTCCCGGGACAGGGGGCGACATGAGCAGTTCTTC; CDR3 protein: CASSSRDRGRHEQFF; J gene: TRBJ2-1; V gene: TRBV9; D gene: TRBD1; clone size: once
CDR3 DNA: TGTGCCAGCAAAGGACAAGAGGTTTACAATGAGCAGTTCTTC; CDR3 protein: CASKGQEVYNEQFF; J gene: TRBJ2-1; V gene: TRBV6-5; D gene: NA; clone size: once
CDR3 DNA: TGCGCCAGCAGCCAAGAGTTTATTAGAACTAGCGGGAGGGACAATGAGCAGTTCTTC; CDR3 protein: CASSQEFIRTSGRDNEQFF; J gene: TRBJ2-1; V gene: TRBV4-1; D gene: TRBD2; clone size: NA